Shown below are 24 T cell receptor beta chains from a single sample sequenced in a study of vaccination and CD4 T cells after COVID-19. Antigen specificity for these receptors is unknown. Documented time point: late sampling 161 to 241 days after vaccination in three convalescent patients. Treatment reported: roughly 10-day PBMC culture with coronavirus spike peptide pools or control peptides (ViraFEST assay). The Oncomine TCR Beta short-read assay was applied to DNA of cultured CD4+ T cells. Using its own MiXCR run on the PCR reads, TCRdb lists one record per CDR3 protein. Among about 24,000 distinct CDR3 sequences, 40% to 55% were seen once, and the ten largest hold 3.5% to 5%. Sequences were derived from CD4+ T cells from blood, cultured in vitro, sampled about 7 months after SARS-CoV-2 vaccination. These receptors came from a human donor who had recovered from COVID-19.

The chain recombines TRBV28 with TRBJ2-1, with D uncertain. The germline V gene has CDR1 MDHEN and CDR2 SYDVKM. The CDR3 is made up of 13 amino acids. Between the trimmed V and J ends, which lost 7 bases and 6 bases, there was a span of 13 bases. The CDR3 sequence: CASTFLPGNEQFF. CDR3 DNA: TGTGCCAGCACTTTCCTGCCGGGCAATGAGCAGTTCTTC.

The sample holds a few counts of this clonotype. The V call is TRBV18, the J call TRBJ2-1; D uncertain. The V gene's germline CDR1 is KGHSH and CDR2 LQKENI. Trimming stripped 1 base from V and 8 bases from J, with 6 bases between. The CDR3 is made up of 12 amino acids. Here the CDR3 reads CASSPLMDEQFF. In nucleotides, the CDR3 is TGTGCCAGCTCACCACTGATGGATGAGCAGTTCTTC.

This clonotype appeared a few times. The chain employs TRBV7-9 and TRBJ1-1; D gene uncertain. CDR1 is SEHNR, CDR2 FQNEAQ, per germline (reference sequence). With 1 base removed from V and 0 bases from J, the gap between germline ends came to 12 bases. CDR3 length: 16 residues. CDR3 protein: CASSLVKGTMNTEAFF. CDR3 in DNA: TGTGCCAGCAGCTTAGTCAAGGGAACCATGAACACTGAAGCTTTCTTT.

V usage is TRBV2 and J usage is TRBJ2-5; 8 nucleotides agree with TRBD2. Germline CDR1 is SNHLY and CDR2 is FYNNEI. The CDR3 extends over 11 amino acids. The CDR3 region has the DNA TGTGCTAGCGGGGCCCAAGAGACCCAGTACTTC. Amino acid sequence: CASGAQETQYF.

To note about this clonotype: Compared with germline, one end of the junction differs, possibly owing to a read error. The chain combines TRBV7-7 with TRBJ1-6; D is undetermined. The CDR3 contains 13 residues. Germline-derived CDR1 and CDR2 are SSHAT and FNYEAQ (reference sequence). CDR3 sequence: CASSRSGNSPLHF. CDR3 in DNA: TGTGCTAGCAGCAGAAGTGGAAATTCACCCCTCCACTTT.

DNA of the CDR3: TGTGCCAGCAGTTTAGCGCGGAGATCCTATGGCTACACCTTC. Translation gives CASSLARRSYGYTF. The V gene is TRBV28, the J gene TRBJ1-2; D call uncertain. CDR1 and CDR2 (germline): MDHEN, SYDVKM. Trimming removed 2 bases at V and 4 bases at J, with 11 bases between. The CDR3 covers 14 residues.

The chain carries TRBV11-2 and TRBJ1-2; D unclear. Germline CDR1 is SGHAT and CDR2 is FQNNGV. This CDR3 is built from 15 residues. Trimming took off 4 bases at V and 2 bases at J, with 14 bases between the two ends. CDR3: CASSSRSGGNYGYTF. CDR3 nucleotide sequence: TGTGCCAGCAGCTCCAGAAGTGGCGGAAACTATGGCTACACCTTC.

This clonotype appeared once. V gene TRBV30 combines with J gene TRBJ2-1; TRBD2 matches at 11 bases. After removal of 4 bases from V and 9 bases from J, the junction contained 8 bases not matched to a gene. Germline V gene lookup returns CDR1 GTSNPN and CDR2 SVGIG (reference sequence). The CDR3 runs 14 residues. CDR3 region: CAWKLAGARAEQFF. Written as DNA, the CDR3 is TGTGCCTGGAAACTAGCGGGAGCTCGCGCTGAGCAGTTCTTC.

The chain links TRBV20-1 to TRBJ2-1, with TRBD2 matching 12 bases. The germline V gene has CDR1 DFQATT and CDR2 SNEGSKA (reference sequence). The length of the CDR3 is 14 residues. The ends lost 5 bases at V and 5 bases at J; junction bases unmatched: 4. The CDR3 sequence: CSAGLAGRDNEQFF. The CDR3 region has the DNA TGCAGTGCTGGACTAGCGGGAAGGGACAATGAGCAGTTCTTC.

This clonotype was counted between two and nine times. CDR3 DNA sequence: TGTGCCAGCACAAACAGGGACCGTGGTGAGCAGTTCTTC. Residues: CASTNRDRGEQFF. The V and J genes are TRBV27 and TRBJ2-1; a weak D match, TRBD1 (6 bases). The CDR3 is made up of 13 amino acids. V was cut by 7 bases and J by 9 bases, with 16 bases left in between. In germline, CDR1 is MNHEY, CDR2 SMNVEV (reference sequence).

This clonotype was counted only a few times. This chain links TRBV20-1 with TRBJ2-1, with D possibly being TRBD2 (5 bases). The germline CDR1 and CDR2 sequences are DFQATT and SNEGSKA (reference sequence). CDR3 length: 15 residues. With 3 bases removed from V and 10 bases from J, the gap between germline ends came to 22 bases. CDR3 DNA sequence: TGCAGTGCTAGTTTGGTCGGGCGGGCCACCCCGGAGCAGTTCTTC. Protein: CSASLVGRATPEQFF.

The table lists this clonotype with a few counts. The germline gene is not matched at one end of the junction; a read error may be the cause. V is TRBV7-7 and J is TRBJ2-2, with 12 bases lining up with TRBD2. Germline CDR1 and CDR2: SSHAT and FNYEAQ (reference sequence). The CDR3 loop spans 16 amino acids. Written as DNA, the CDR3 is TGTGCTAGCAGCAAGACTAGCGGGAGAGTCACCGGGGAGCTGTTTTTT. Translating gives CASSKTSGRVTGELFF.

This clonotype was recorded a few times. The V and J genes are TRBV7-9 and TRBJ1-1, with D perhaps matching TRBD1 (5 bases). V lost 2 bases and J lost 3, with 10 bases in between. This CDR3 has 14 amino acids. Germline V gives CDR1 SEHNR, CDR2 FQNEAQ (reference sequence). CDR3 amino acids: CASSLKGPHTEAFF. CDR3 nucleotides: TGTGCCAGCAGCTTAAAGGGGCCACACACTGAAGCTTTCTTT. The full variable domain, rest sourced from reference TRBV7-9 and TRBJ1-1, is DTGVSQNPRHKITKRGQNVTFRCDPISEHNRLYWYRQTLGQGPEFLTYFQNEAQLEKSRLLSDRFSAERPKGSFSTLEIQRTEQGDSAMYLCASSLKGPHTEAFFGQGTRLTVV.

The chain combines TRBV27 with TRBJ2-5; the match to TRBD2 covers 9 bases. The CDR3 has 15 amino acids. The V and J ends lost 1 base and 5 bases, in that order; junction bases with no gene match: 5. Germline CDR1 and CDR2: MNHEY and SMNVEV (reference sequence). The CDR3 is CASSLFGTSYETQYF. The CDR3 nucleotides are TGTGCCAGCAGTTTATTCGGGACTAGCTATGAGACCCAGTACTTC.

This clonotype has just one count. The rearrangement uses TRBV28 and TRBJ1-5; 12 bases agree with TRBD1. This CDR3 contains 17 residues. The germline V gene has CDR1 MDHEN and CDR2 SYDVKM. This chain's CDR3 is CATKSGWDRGHGQPQHF. In DNA, the CDR3 is TGTGCTACAAAATCCGGATGGGACAGGGGGCACGGTCAGCCCCAGCATTTT. Drawing the rest from reference TRBV28 and TRBJ1-5, the complete variable domain is DVKVTQSSRYLVKRTGEKVFLECVQDMDHENMFWYRQDPGLGLRLIYFSYDVKMKEKGDIPEGYSVSREKKERFSLILESASTNQTSMYLCATKSGWDRGHGQPQHFGDGTRLSIL.

This clonotype is a singleton in its sample. This chain links TRBV11-1 with TRBJ2-1, with TRBD2 matching 11 bases. V was pared by 1 base and J by 5 bases, with 10 bases of the junction left unmatched. The CDR3 runs to 18 residues. In germline, CDR1 is SGHAT, CDR2 FQDESV (reference sequence). The CDR3 region is CASSLGYLLAGANNEQFF. In nucleotides, the CDR3 is TGTGCCAGCAGCTTAGGTTACCTACTAGCGGGAGCGAACAATGAGCAGTTCTTC.

The J gene is TRBJ2-5, the V gene TRBV28, with D perhaps TRBD1 or TRBD2 (6 bases each). Trimming removed 3 bases at V and 9 bases at J, with 17 bases between. Germline-derived CDR1 and CDR2 are MDHEN and SYDVKM. This CDR3 region has 14 residues. Written as DNA, the CDR3 is TGTGCCAGCAGTTTTTTTTCGGGGGCTGAGGCCCAGTACTTC. Protein sequence: CASSFFSGAEAQYF.

In this sample, this clonotype turned up a few times. V and J are TRBV28 and TRBJ1-1; D not certain. The CDR3 is 12 residues long. Germline assignment: CDR1 MDHEN and CDR2 SYDVKM. V was trimmed by 5 bases and J by 8 bases, leaving 12 bases between them. The CDR3 nucleotides are TGTGCCAGCAGTACCTACGAACGGGAAGCTTTCTTT. It translates to CASSTYEREAFF.

This rearrangement joins TRBV19 to TRBJ2-3; 10 bases line up with TRBD2. The germline V gene has CDR1 LNHDA and CDR2 SQIVND (reference sequence). The CDR3 sequence is 14 residues long. After removal of 4 bases from V and 10 bases from J, the junction contained 8 bases not matched to a gene. In DNA, the CDR3 is TGTGCCAGTAGTACCGGACTAGCGGCAGCGCCGCAGTATTTT. As protein: CASSTGLAAAPQYF.

This clonotype was counted only a few times. The rearrangement joins TRBV20-1 to TRBJ1-3; D unclear. V lost 3 bases and J 0 bases, leaving 6 bases between the germline ends. The CDR3 totals 13 residues. Germline loops: CDR1 DFQATT, CDR2 SNEGSKA (reference sequence). For the CDR3, the DNA is TGCAGTGCTAGTAGCCTCTCTGGAAACACCATATATTTT. Translation: CSASSLSGNTIYF.

The rearrangement links TRBV2 to TRBJ2-5, with D possibly being TRBD2 (5 bases). Per germline, CDR1 SNHLY and CDR2 FYNNEI. CDR3 length: 13 residues. V lost 7 bases, J lost 3 bases, and 12 bases lay in between. CDR3 in DNA: TGTGCCAGCATCAGGACTGTCAAAGAGACCCAGTACTTC. Protein product: CASIRTVKETQYF.

CDR3 region: CASSVQQGTDTQYF. Written as DNA, the CDR3 is TGTGCCAGTAGTGTTCAACAGGGGACAGATACGCAGTATTTT. The J gene is TRBJ2-3, the V gene TRBV19; 7 bases fit TRBD1. V shed 5 bases and J 3 bases; nucleotides not matched to a gene: 5. The CDR3 sequence is 14 residues long. Germline values: CDR1 LNHDA, CDR2 SQIVND (reference sequence).

This clonotype was recorded a few times. The V and J genes are TRBV7-9 and TRBJ2-1; 7 bases align to TRBD1. Looked up from germline, CDR1 is SEHNR and CDR2 is FQNEAQ (reference sequence). V gave up 5 bases and J gave up 3 bases; unmatched junction bases: 4. The CDR3 consists of 14 residues. CDR3 DNA: TGTGCCAGCAGCCCAAGACAGGGCTACAATGAGCAGTTCTTC. Translated: CASSPRQGYNEQFF.

The chain combines TRBV6-5 with TRBJ1-1; D not certain. Trimming took off 0 bases at V and 4 bases at J, with 12 bases between the two ends. The CDR3 loop spans 15 amino acids. Germline CDR1 MNHEY, CDR2 SVGAGI. The CDR3 loop reads CASSYSRRAGTEAFF. The CDR3 nucleotides are TGTGCCAGCAGTTACTCTCGGAGGGCGGGCACTGAAGCTTTCTTT.